One and the same sample provided the 20 T cell receptor beta chains below, sequenced in a study of vaccination and CD4 T cells after COVID-19. These receptors lack a known antigen. Scientists ran DNA taken from cultured CD4+ T cells through the Oncomine TCR Beta short-read assay for sequencing. TCRdb reprocessed the PCR reads via MiXCR and lists one record per CDR3 protein. This repertoire shows over 20,000 distinct CDR3 sequences, approximately 40% found once; its top ten account for just over 7%. Treatment noted: approximately 9-day PBMC culture with coronavirus spike peptide pools or control peptides (ViraFEST assay). Sequenced sample: CD4+ T cells from blood, cultured in vitro. The receptors were gathered from a human donor who had recovered from COVID-19.

The count of this clonotype is one. The chain couples TRBV11-2 to TRBJ1-1, with TRBD1 matching over 8 bases. Trimming cost V 5 bases and J 0 bases; bases outside gene matches: 8. Germline CDR1 and CDR2: SGHAT and FQNNGV. CDR3 length equals 16 residues. This chain's CDR3 is CASSVRRTGLNTEAFF. The CDR3 coding sequence is TGTGCCAGCAGCGTTCGAAGGACAGGGTTGAACACTGAAGCTTTCTTT.

The chain couples TRBV2 to TRBJ2-7; TRBD1 is a possible D gene (6 bases). CDR1 is SNHLY and CDR2 is FYNNEI in the germline V gene. The V and J ends lost 8 bases and 6 bases respectively, with 23 bases between them. CDR3 length: 15 amino acids. CDR3 region: CASALQGPGQAEQYF. As DNA, the CDR3 is TGTGCCAGCGCATTACAGGGTCCAGGTCAGGCCGAGCAGTACTTC.

This chain joins TRBV7-9 and TRBJ2-5; 8 positions match TRBD2. Per the germline V gene, CDR1 is SEHNR and CDR2 is FQNEAQ (reference sequence). This CDR3 contains 13 residues. The trim removed 5 bases at V and 4 bases at J, leaving 3 bases unmatched. CDR3 in DNA: TGTGCCAGCAGCGAGCGGGAGCCAGAGACCCAGTACTTC. It translates to CASSEREPETQYF.

The chain carries TRBV11-3 and TRBJ1-1, with D maybe TRBD1 (5 bases). Germline-derived CDR1 and CDR2 are SGHNT and YENEEA. The V end lost 5 bases, the J end lost 5 bases, and 15 bases lay between the germline ends. CDR3 length: 14 amino acids. This CDR3 reads CASSHASGSTEAFF. CDR3 bases: TGTGCCAGCAGCCACGCTTCAGGGAGTACTGAAGCTTTCTTT.

On this clonotype itself: Mismatch with germline at one junction end may stem from a read error. The chain combines TRBV6-1 with TRBJ2-3, with D uncertain. Germline V CDR1 and CDR2: MNHNS, SASEGT. The CDR3 loop spans 13 amino acids. CDR3 in DNA: TGTGCCACCAGTGGCACCTTCACAGATACGCAGTATTTT. Amino acid sequence: CATSGTFTDTQYF.

This clonotype has more than one count but fewer than ten. The chain recombines TRBV6-1 with TRBJ1-2; no firm D call. The germline V and J ends were trimmed by 1 base and 5 bases, with 8 bases remaining between them. From germline, CDR1 is MNHNS and CDR2 SASEGT. The CDR3 totals 13 residues. The CDR3 loop reads CASSEGGSYGYTF. CDR3 nucleotide sequence: TGTGCCAGCAGTGAAGGGGGAAGTTATGGCTACACCTTC.

This clonotype was counted a few times. V gene TRBV7-8 combines with J gene TRBJ2-7; no clear D gene. From germline, CDR1 is SGHVS and CDR2 FQNEAQ. V was cut by 5 bases and J by 0 bases, with 5 bases left in between. This CDR3 has 12 amino acids. The CDR3 sequence is CASSDFSYEQYF. The CDR3 nucleotides are TGTGCCAGCAGCGACTTCTCCTACGAGCAGTACTTC.

The V call is TRBV11-1, the J call TRBJ2-1; D may correspond to TRBD1 or TRBD2 (5 bases each). CDR3 length: 14 amino acids. CDR1 is SGHAT and CDR2 is FQDESV in the germline V gene (reference sequence). Trimming shortened V by 0 bases and J by 8 bases, and 11 bases separated the two germline ends. The CDR3 is CASSLAGTYYEQFF. CDR3 coding DNA: TGTGCCAGCAGCTTAGCCGGGACGTACTATGAGCAGTTCTTC.

The chain couples TRBV5-1 to TRBJ1-1; a possible D gene is TRBD1 (5 bases). The ends were cut back, 2 bases at V and 5 bases at J, with 16 bases in the middle. The CDR3 is made up of 15 amino acids. Germline CDR1 is SGHRS and CDR2 is YFSETQ. CDR3 nucleotides: TGCGCCAGCAGCTTATCGGGGACGGGAGAAACTGAAGCTTTCTTT. Translated: CASSLSGTGETEAFF.

A few counts support this clonotype. The rearrangement links TRBV20-1 to TRBJ1-5, with D unresolved. Trimming stripped 6 bases from V and 7 bases from J, with 10 bases between. The germline V gene has CDR1 DFQATT and CDR2 SNEGSKA (reference sequence). This CDR3 region has 11 residues. Written as DNA, the CDR3 is TGCAGTGCCAAGGGCGAGCAGCCCCAGCATTTT. Its translation: CSAKGEQPQHF.

V usage is TRBV6-2 or TRBV6-3 and J usage is TRBJ2-7; D ambiguous. V was clipped by 7 bases and J by 0 bases, with 19 bases between them. Germline assignment: CDR1 MNHEY and CDR2 SVGEGT. There are 16 residues in the CDR3. The CDR3 sequence is CASNYVPFTPSYEQYF. DNA for the CDR3: TGTGCCAGCAACTACGTCCCCTTTACACCCTCCTACGAGCAGTACTTC.

A few counts support this clonotype. The chain uses TRBV7-2 and TRBJ2-5, with TRBD1 matching 11 bases. CDR3 length: 16 amino acids. V dropped 1 base and J dropped 3; count of bases not matched to a gene: 4. Germline CDR1 and CDR2: SGHTA and FQGNSA. The CDR3 protein is CASSLEDRGREETQYF. DNA of the CDR3: TGTGCCAGCAGCTTAGAGGACAGGGGGCGAGAAGAGACCCAGTACTTC.

This clonotype has more than one count but fewer than ten. The chain is built from TRBV19 and TRBJ1-5, with 11 bases that match TRBD1. The CDR3 covers 15 residues. Germline V gene sequence: CDR1 LNHDA, CDR2 SQIVND (reference sequence). After removal of 7 bases from V and 4 bases from J, the junction contained 6 bases not matched to a gene. The CDR3: CASTPGDRGNQPQHF. Written as DNA, the CDR3 is TGTGCCAGTACCCCCGGGGACAGGGGGAATCAGCCCCAGCATTTT.

A few counts support this clonotype. The gene calls are TRBV11-1 and TRBJ2-3; 9 bases match TRBD2. The CDR3 covers 14 residues. Germline assignment: CDR1 SGHAT and CDR2 FQDESV (reference sequence). V dropped 3 bases and J dropped 8; count of bases not matched to a gene: 6. CDR3 sequence: CASSFGGGAGTQYF. In DNA form, the CDR3 reads TGTGCCAGCAGCTTCGGCGGGGGGGCAGGTACGCAGTATTTT.

DNA of the CDR3: TGTGCCAGCAGCCAAGATGGACCGGTTGGCTACACCTTC. This sequence encodes CASSQDGPVGYTF. The gene calls are TRBV14 and TRBJ1-2; D is ambiguous. Germline V gene data show CDR1 as SGHDN and CDR2 as FVKESK. The CDR3 is made up of 13 amino acids. V lost 0 bases and J 7 bases, leaving 9 bases between the germline ends.

This chain connects TRBV2 to TRBJ2-2, with 7 bases matching TRBD1. J was trimmed by 4 bases and V by 2 bases; bases with no gene match: 4. Per germline, CDR1 SNHLY and CDR2 FYNNEI. This CDR3 has 15 amino acids. CDR3 amino acids: CASSENDRATGELFF. The CDR3 nucleotides read TGTGCCAGCAGTGAAAACGACAGGGCCACCGGGGAGCTGTTTTTT. Full variable domain (missing parts from reference TRBV2 and TRBJ2-2): EPEVTQTPSHQVTQMGQEVILRCVPISNHLYFYWYRQILGQKVEFLVSFYNNEISEKSEIFDDQFSVERPDGSNFTLKIRSTKLEDSAMYFCASSENDRATGELFFGEGSRLTVL.

This clonotype has a handful of counts. The chain uses TRBV19 and TRBJ1-1; D gene uncertain. CDR3 length: 15 residues. Trimming removed 3 bases from V and 0 bases from J, with 11 bases in between. CDR1 and CDR2 (germline): LNHDA, SQIVND (reference sequence). CDR3 in DNA: TGTGCCAGTAGTATGGGCCAGCTAATGAACACTGAAGCTTTCTTT. It translates to CASSMGQLMNTEAFF.

This clonotype was seen only a few times. V is TRBV28 and J is TRBJ2-7; maybe TRBD1 (6 bases). Trimming pared 3 bases from V and 2 bases from J, leaving 14 bases between. CDR1 and CDR2 from the germline V gene are MDHEN and SYDVKM. This CDR3 has 15 residues. The CDR3 sequence is CASSFDLRGTYEQYF. The DNA of the CDR3 is TGTGCCAGCAGTTTCGATCTCAGGGGCACCTACGAGCAGTACTTC. Full variable domain (missing parts from reference TRBV28 and TRBJ2-7): DVKVTQSSRYLVKRTGEKVFLECVQDMDHENMFWYRQDPGLGLRLIYFSYDVKMKEKGDIPEGYSVSREKKERFSLILESASTNQTSMYLCASSFDLRGTYEQYFGPGTRLTVT.

The chain has TRBV6-1 and TRBJ1-3, with no clear D. The V and J ends lost 5 bases and 11 bases respectively, with 16 bases between them. The CDR3 loop spans 13 amino acids. Per germline, CDR1 MNHNS and CDR2 SASEGT. The CDR3 DNA follows: TGTGCCAGCAGTACAGCGTCGTCCGCCCCCATATATTTT. It codes for CASSTASSAPIYF.

The genes are TRBV19 and TRBJ1-2; D is perhaps TRBD1 (6 bases). Looked up from germline, CDR1 is LNHDA and CDR2 is SQIVND (reference sequence). This CDR3 contains 15 residues. The V and J ends lost 2 bases and 4 bases respectively, with 14 bases between them. The CDR3 region has the DNA TGTGCCAGTAGTATAAAAGCACAGGGAGTCTATGGCTACACCTTC. Encoded protein: CASSIKAQGVYGYTF.